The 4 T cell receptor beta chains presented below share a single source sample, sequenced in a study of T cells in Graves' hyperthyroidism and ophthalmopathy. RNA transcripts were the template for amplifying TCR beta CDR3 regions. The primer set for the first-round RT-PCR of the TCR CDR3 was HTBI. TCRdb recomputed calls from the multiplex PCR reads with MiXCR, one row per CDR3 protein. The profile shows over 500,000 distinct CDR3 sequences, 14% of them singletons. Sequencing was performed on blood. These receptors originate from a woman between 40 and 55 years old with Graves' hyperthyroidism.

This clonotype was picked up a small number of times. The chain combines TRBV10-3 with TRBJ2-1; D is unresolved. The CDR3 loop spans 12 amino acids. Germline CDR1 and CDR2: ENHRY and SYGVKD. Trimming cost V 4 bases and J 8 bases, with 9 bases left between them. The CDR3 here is CAISASVDEQFF. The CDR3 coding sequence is TGTGCCATCAGTGCGTCGGTCGATGAGCAGTTCTTC.

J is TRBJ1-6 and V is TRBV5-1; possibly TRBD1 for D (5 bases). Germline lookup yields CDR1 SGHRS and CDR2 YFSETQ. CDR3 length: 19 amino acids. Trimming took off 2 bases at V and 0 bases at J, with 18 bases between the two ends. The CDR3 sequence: CASSLTGTASSSYNSPLHF. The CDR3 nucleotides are TGCGCCAGCAGCTTAACCGGGACCGCTAGTTCCTCCTATAATTCACCCCTCCACTTT.

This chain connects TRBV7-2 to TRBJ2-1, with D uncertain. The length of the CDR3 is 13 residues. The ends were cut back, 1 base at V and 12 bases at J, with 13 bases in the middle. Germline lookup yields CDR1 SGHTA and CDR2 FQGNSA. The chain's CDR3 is CASSLGLASVQFF. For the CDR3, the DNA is TGTGCCAGCAGCTTAGGTTTGGCTAGTGTGCAGTTCTTC.

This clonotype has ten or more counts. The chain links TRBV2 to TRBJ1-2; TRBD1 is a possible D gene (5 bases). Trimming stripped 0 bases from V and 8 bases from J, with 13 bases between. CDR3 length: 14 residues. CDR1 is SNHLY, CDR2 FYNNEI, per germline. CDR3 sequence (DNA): TGTGCCAGCAGTGAAGCGCAAGGGGCGGGAGGCTACACCTTC. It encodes CASSEAQGAGGYTF.